These 3 T cell receptor beta chains were all obtained from the same sample, sequenced in a study of blood T cell repertoires in COVID-19. Method: immunoSEQ multiplex PCR; TCRdb's copy keeps in-frame clones and lacks some. The table lists about 350,000 clones, more than 70% of them singletons. Sequencing input: peripheral blood. These receptors came from an older woman with COVID-19, enrolled during active disease.

The rearrangement joins TRBV6-5 to TRBJ1-1; maybe TRBD1 (6 bases). Looked up from germline, CDR1 is MNHEY and CDR2 is SVGAGI. Deletions cut 6 bases from V and 3 bases from J, with 17 bases between. The CDR3 has 15 residues. The CDR3, as DNA: TGTGCCAGCAGGACCCAAGACAGGATCGACACTGAAGCTTTCTTT. It translates to CASRTQDRIDTEAFF.

The rearrangement uses TRBV11-2 and TRBJ2-5; 10 bases fit TRBD1. There are 14 residues in the CDR3. CDR1 is SGHAT, CDR2 FQNNGV, per germline. V lost 5 bases and J lost 4; bases outside the gene matches: 4. CDR3 residues: CASSADRGRETQYF. In DNA form, the CDR3 reads TGTGCCAGCAGCGCTGACAGGGGGCGAGAGACCCAGTACTTC.

As concerns this clone: Within the sample, other DNA sequences also encode this same CDR3. This chain joins TRBV2 and TRBJ1-1; TRBD1 might be the D (5 bases). The CDR3 is 13 amino acids. V was clipped by 8 bases and J by 0 bases, with 10 bases between them. Per the germline V gene, CDR1 is SNHLY and CDR2 is FYNNEI. In nucleotides, the CDR3 is TGTGCCAGCGGGGGGACTTTGAACACTGAAGCTTTCTTT. As protein: CASGGTLNTEAFF.